The 4 T cell receptor beta chains below all came from one sample that was sequenced in a study of cytomegalovirus exposure and HLA in healthy donors. Sequenced by immunoSEQ multiplex PCR; TCRdb stores in-frame clones only, minus some. In the table there are approximately 210,000 clones, 86% of which are singletons. The sequenced sample was PBMCs. The origin of the receptors is a woman between 18 and 29 years old in good health and CMV-seronegative.

The V and J genes are TRBV27 and TRBJ2-1, with 8 nucleotides matching TRBD1. Germline trimming cut 2 bases from V and 4 bases from J; bases unmatched to any gene: 7. Germline lookup yields CDR1 MNHEY and CDR2 SMNVEV (reference sequence). The length of the CDR3 is 16 residues. The CDR3 sequence: CASSLRSQGAYNEQFF. The CDR3 nucleotides read TGTGCCAGCAGTTTAAGGAGTCAGGGGGCTTACAATGAGCAGTTCTTC.

J is TRBJ2-7 and V is TRBV6-6; a weak D match, TRBD2 (5 bases). CDR1 MNHNY and CDR2 SVGAGI come from the germline V gene (reference sequence). The CDR3 spans 15 residues. V lost 10 bases, J lost 3 bases, and 22 bases lay in between. CDR3 sequence reads: CATSKGSGGVYEQYF. Here the CDR3 DNA reads TGTGCCACCTCGAAAGGGAGCGGCGGCGTCTACGAGCAGTACTTC.

The gene calls are TRBV4-2 and TRBJ1-4, with a weak D call TRBD1 (5 bases). Trimming removed 4 bases from V and 10 bases from J, with 22 bases in between. The CDR3 has 16 amino acids. Looked up from germline, CDR1 is LGHNA and CDR2 is YNFKEQ. CDR3 protein: CASSPQEQTPVGKLFF. CDR3 nucleotides: TGTGCCAGCAGCCCACAGGAGCAGACCCCGGTTGGAAAACTGTTTTTT.

The CDR3 sequence: CASETLGGTGELFF. In DNA form, the CDR3 reads TGTGCCAGCGAAACTTTAGGGGGCACCGGGGAGCTGTTTTTT. The J gene is TRBJ2-2, the V gene TRBV28, with D possibly matching TRBD1 (6 bases). Germline V lookup: CDR1 MDHEN, CDR2 SYDVKM. The CDR3 is 14 amino acids. The V end was cut by 8 bases, the J end by 4 bases, with 14 bases between.